This T cell receptor beta chain was sequenced in a study of CD8+ T cells in alopecia areata. Study-level results: Scalp sample data also include resident alphabeta T cells from normal skin.

Germline V gives CDR1 MNHEY, CDR2 SMNVEV (reference sequence). After removal of 6 bases from V and 1 base from J, the junction contained 7 bases not matched to a gene. This CDR3 comprises 15 residues. In each case, RNA was isolated and then reverse transcribed into cDNA as the sequencing template. Method: immunoSEQ multiplex PCR; TCRdb's copy keeps in-frame clones and lacks some. The sample yields about 150,000 clones, approximately 60% seen once. Comment on this clone: Its antigen remains unidentified.

This rearrangement joins TRBV27 to TRBJ1-2; 8 bases agree with TRBD1. Sequences were obtained from CD4+ T cells sorted from blood. This clonotype was sampled from a human donor in good health. The chain's CDR3 is CASRTQGVGNYGYTF. As DNA, the CDR3 is TGTGCCAGCAGGACACAGGGGGTTGGTAACTATGGCTACACCTTC.